This T cell receptor (beta chain) was captured in a study of T cells after yellow fever vaccination. Study findings and constraints: The CD4 and CD8 compartments had a small share of their clonotypes in common. Clones that expanded after primary vaccination mostly reappeared after the booster (96% CD4, 80% to 90% CD8). Researchers report a weaker secondary response that nonetheless peaked faster, day 5 versus 15.

With 4 bases clipped from V and 4 bases from J, the junction kept 4 bases outside the gene matches. Per the germline V gene, CDR1 is SQVTM and CDR2 is ANQGSEA. The CDR3 consists of 13 residues. A universal primer site and UMIs were added as TCR cDNA was made by 5'RACE template switching. Each CDR3 protein is one row after TCRdb ran MiXCR on the 5' RACE reads. The sample records about 73,000 distinct CDR3 sequences, approximately 7.5% being singletons. Regarding this clonotype: Its antigen is currently unknown.

This sequence joins TRBV29-1 and TRBJ2-7; TRBD2 aligns across 10 bases. This receptor was obtained from a man aged 25 to 40 who received the YFV17D yellow fever vaccine. Specimen: CD8+ T cells sorted from PBMCs, collected on the day of the yellow fever booster vaccination. The CDR3 region is CSVAAGGLYEQYF. CDR3 sequence (DNA): TGCAGCGTTGCAGCGGGAGGGTTATACGAGCAGTACTTC.